These T cell receptor beta chains were read from a single sample in a study of T cells in pancreatic ductal adenocarcinoma. Generated by immunoSEQ multiplex PCR, the TCRdb table keeps only in-frame clones and is missing some. The data show some 4,300 clones, approximately 79% seen once. The sequenced sample consisted of pancreatic tumor tissue. These TCRs come from a human donor with pancreatic ductal adenocarcinoma. The donor label of this sample is uncertain. Each CDR3 is given with its conserved first and last residue. The D gene is left open where the match is weak. Size tells how often a clone was seen (once, few, many) or the class of an expanded clone, and some rows leave it out.

J gene: TRBJ2-1
D gene: TRBD2
clone size: NA
V gene: TRBV9
CDR3 protein: CASSGGAGTYNEQFF
CDR3 DNA: TGTGCCAGCAGCGGGGGAGCGGGGACCTACAATGAGCAGTTCTTC

J gene: TRBJ2-1
D gene: TRBD1
clone size: NA
V gene: TRBV11-3
CDR3 protein: CASSSPRGAPGGSYNEQFF
CDR3 DNA: TGTGCCAGCAGCTCCCCACGAGGAGCCCCAGGGGGCTCCTACAATGAGCAGTTCTTC

J gene: TRBJ1-5
D gene: NA
clone size: NA
V gene: TRBV4-1
CDR3 protein: CASSQERQTPQHF
CDR3 DNA: TGCGCCAGCAGCCAAGAACGACAGACGCCCCAGCATTTT

J gene: TRBJ2-1
D gene: NA
clone size: NA
V gene: TRBV7-9
CDR3 protein: CASRRAFDWGLNNEQFF
CDR3 DNA: TGTGCCAGCCGCCGGGCTTTTGACTGGGGATTAAACAATGAGCAGTTCTTC

J gene: TRBJ1-1
D gene: NA
clone size: NA
V gene: TRBV7-2
CDR3 protein: CASSFAPGQNTEAFF
CDR3 DNA: TGTGCCAGCAGCTTCGCTCCGGGTCAGAACACTGAAGCTTTCTTT

J gene: TRBJ2-7
D gene: NA
clone size: NA
V gene: TRBV5-5
CDR3 protein: CASSLWAAGSYEQYF
CDR3 DNA: TGTGCCAGCAGCTTGTGGGCGGCGGGCTCCTACGAGCAGTACTTC

J gene: TRBJ2-7
D gene: NA
clone size: NA
V gene: TRBV5-4
CDR3 protein: CASSYRGSTSYEQYF
CDR3 DNA: TGTGCCAGCAGCTATCGGGGGTCCACCTCCTACGAGCAGTACTTC

J gene: TRBJ2-3
D gene: TRBD2
clone size: NA
V gene: TRBV4-3
CDR3 protein: CASSQAPVGGGATDTQYF
CDR3 DNA: TGCGCCAGCAGCCAAGCCCCGGTTGGCGGGGGGGCCACAGATACGCAGTATTTT

J gene: TRBJ2-2
D gene: NA
clone size: few
V gene: TRBV7-8
CDR3 protein: CASSLVGQGYGGTGELFF
CDR3 DNA: TGTGCCAGCAGCTTAGTAGGGCAGGGGTACGGGGGCACCGGGGAGCTGTTTTTT

J gene: TRBJ2-7
D gene: NA
clone size: NA
V gene: TRBV30
CDR3 protein: CAWSGVYEQYF
CDR3 DNA: TGTGCCTGGAGTGGGGTTTACGAGCAGTACTTC

J gene: TRBJ2-3
D gene: TRBD2
clone size: NA
V gene: TRBV19
CDR3 protein: CASSMGAGGTDTQYF
CDR3 DNA: TGTGCCAGTAGTATGGGTGCGGGGGGGACAGATACGCAGTATTTT

J gene: TRBJ2-7
D gene: NA
clone size: NA
V gene: TRBV5-1
CDR3 protein: CASSLFRQGPREQYF
CDR3 DNA: TGCGCCAGCAGCTTGTTCCGGCAGGGGCCGAGAGAGCAGTACTTC

J gene: TRBJ2-5
D gene: NA
clone size: NA
V gene: TRBV7-6
CDR3 protein: CASSLGDSQETQYF
CDR3 DNA: TGTGCCAGCAGCTTAGGCGACTCCCAAGAGACCCAGTACTTC

J gene: TRBJ2-7
D gene: TRBD1
clone size: NA
V gene: TRBV6-1
CDR3 protein: CASSLTGAQYF
CDR3 DNA: TGTGCCAGCAGTCTAACAGGGGCCCAGTACTTC

J gene: TRBJ1-4
D gene: NA
clone size: NA
V gene: TRBV4-3
CDR3 protein: CASRRAAGSYEKLFF
CDR3 DNA: TGCGCCAGCAGGCGGGCGGCCGGGAGCTATGAAAAACTGTTTTTT

J gene: TRBJ2-1
D gene: TRBD2
clone size: NA
V gene: TRBV9
CDR3 protein: CASSVVPSGSSYNEQFF
CDR3 DNA: TGTGCCAGCAGCGTAGTCCCCAGCGGGAGCTCCTACAATGAGCAGTTCTTC

J gene: TRBJ1-1
D gene: NA
clone size: NA
V gene: TRBV7-8
CDR3 protein: CASSLPLGRPEAFF
CDR3 DNA: TGTGCCAGCAGCTTACCCCTAGGGCGTCCTGAAGCTTTCTTT

J gene: TRBJ2-2
D gene: TRBD2
clone size: NA
V gene: TRBV30
CDR3 protein: CAWSVLAIPGELFF
CDR3 DNA: TGTGCCTGGAGTGTACTAGCGATCCCCGGGGAGCTGTTTTTT

J gene: TRBJ1-3
D gene: NA
clone size: NA
V gene: TRBV19
CDR3 protein: CASSPQTPGATSGNTIYF
CDR3 DNA: TGTGCCAGTAGTCCTCAAACCCCAGGGGCTACCTCTGGAAACACCATATATTTT

J gene: TRBJ2-7
D gene: TRBD1
clone size: NA
V gene: TRBV11-2
CDR3 protein: CASSLEVTGGNPYEQYF
CDR3 DNA: TGTGCCAGCAGCTTAGAGGTGACAGGGGGCAACCCCTACGAGCAGTACTTC

J gene: TRBJ2-7
D gene: TRBD1
clone size: NA
V gene: TRBV18
CDR3 protein: CASSPQLRVGTGGVSSYEQYF
CDR3 DNA: TGTGCCAGCTCACCACAACTCCGAGTGGGGACAGGGGGCGTTAGCTCCTACGAGCAGTACTTC

J gene: TRBJ1-4
D gene: TRBD1
clone size: NA
V gene: TRBV7-2
CDR3 protein: CASSRRVPDRATNEKLFF
CDR3 DNA: TGTGCCAGCAGCAGGAGGGTTCCGGACAGGGCAACTAATGAAAAACTGTTTTTT

J gene: TRBJ1-4
D gene: NA
clone size: few
V gene: TRBV6-5
CDR3 protein: CASGQPATNEKLFF
CDR3 DNA: TGTGCCAGCGGGCAGCCTGCAACTAATGAAAAACTGTTTTTT

J gene: TRBJ1-2
D gene: TRBD1
clone size: NA
V gene: TRBV9
CDR3 protein: CASSARQGRANYGYTF
CDR3 DNA: TGTGCCAGCAGCGCCAGACAGGGGCGAGCTAACTATGGCTACACCTTC

J gene: TRBJ2-2
D gene: TRBD2
clone size: NA
V gene: TRBV4-3
CDR3 protein: CASSLTAGRLAGNTGELFF
CDR3 DNA: TGCGCCAGCAGCCTCACCGCCGGGAGACTAGCGGGAAACACCGGGGAGCTGTTTTTT

J gene: TRBJ1-1
D gene: NA
clone size: NA
V gene: TRBV18
CDR3 protein: CASSPFGQQMNTEAFF
CDR3 DNA: TGTGCCAGCTCACCCTTCGGACAGCAGATGAACACTGAAGCTTTCTTT

J gene: TRBJ2-3
D gene: TRBD2
clone size: NA
V gene: TRBV19
CDR3 protein: CASSSLAGGPNTQYF
CDR3 DNA: TGTGCCAGTAGCTCACTAGCGGGAGGGCCGAATACGCAGTATTTT

J gene: TRBJ2-3
D gene: TRBD2
clone size: NA
V gene: TRBV9
CDR3 protein: CASSVWEGKRTDTQYF
CDR3 DNA: TGTGCCAGCAGCGTATGGGAGGGGAAGAGAACAGATACGCAGTATTTT

J gene: TRBJ1-5
D gene: TRBD1
clone size: NA
V gene: TRBV7-2
CDR3 protein: CASSLAPGQGNQPQHF
CDR3 DNA: TGTGCCAGCAGCTTAGCTCCAGGACAGGGGAATCAGCCCCAGCATTTT

J gene: TRBJ1-2
D gene: NA
clone size: NA
V gene: TRBV14
CDR3 protein: CASSQDLRPGGLRGYTF
CDR3 DNA: TGTGCCAGCAGCCAAGATCTTCGACCGGGGGGCTTGAGGGGCTACACCTTC

J gene: TRBJ1-4
D gene: TRBD1
clone size: NA
V gene: TRBV11-1
CDR3 protein: CASSGEGQVLGGKLFF
CDR3 DNA: TGTGCCAGCAGCGGAGAGGGACAGGTCTTAGGCGGGAAACTGTTTTTT

J gene: TRBJ1-1
D gene: NA
clone size: NA
V gene: TRBV5-1
CDR3 protein: CASSFRLMNTEAFF
CDR3 DNA: TGCGCCAGCAGCTTCAGGCTGATGAACACTGAAGCTTTCTTT

J gene: TRBJ2-3
D gene: NA
clone size: few
V gene: TRBV19
CDR3 protein: CASSLWGPTDTQYF
CDR3 DNA: TGTGCCAGTAGTTTGTGGGGCCCCACAGATACGCAGTATTTT

J gene: TRBJ2-7
D gene: TRBD1
clone size: NA
V gene: TRBV28
CDR3 protein: CASSFWTGSSYEQYF
CDR3 DNA: TGTGCCAGCAGTTTCTGGACAGGGAGCTCCTACGAGCAGTACTTC

J gene: TRBJ1-2
D gene: TRBD1
clone size: NA
V gene: TRBV4-2
CDR3 protein: CASSPSGTGAEGYTF
CDR3 DNA: TGTGCCAGCAGTCCTTCGGGGACAGGGGCGGAGGGCTACACCTTC

J gene: TRBJ2-6
D gene: TRBD1
clone size: NA
V gene: TRBV11-3
CDR3 protein: CASSLGTGGAGANVLTF
CDR3 DNA: TGTGCCAGCAGCTTAGGGACAGGGGGCGCTGGGGCCAACGTCCTGACTTTC

J gene: TRBJ2-1
D gene: TRBD1
clone size: few
V gene: TRBV6-4
CDR3 protein: CASSESGTGGYNEQFF
CDR3 DNA: TGTGCCAGCAGTGAGTCCGGGACAGGGGGCTACAATGAGCAGTTCTTC

J gene: TRBJ2-2
D gene: NA
clone size: once
V gene: TRBV9
CDR3 protein: CASSVFSSNTGELFF
CDR3 DNA: TGCGCCAGCAGCGTATTCAGTTCGAACACCGGGGAGCTGTTTTTT

J gene: TRBJ2-7
D gene: TRBD2
clone size: NA
V gene: TRBV6-1
CDR3 protein: CASSEQLAGTGEQYF
CDR3 DNA: TGTGCCAGCAGTGAGCAACTAGCGGGAACTGGCGAGCAGTACTTC

J gene: TRBJ1-5
D gene: TRBD1
clone size: NA
V gene: TRBV28
CDR3 protein: CASGTGGSNQPQHF
CDR3 DNA: TGTGCCAGCGGTACAGGGGGGAGCAATCAGCCCCAGCATTTT

J gene: TRBJ2-3
D gene: TRBD1
clone size: NA
V gene: TRBV5-6
CDR3 protein: CASSLLPGGPTDTQYF
CDR3 DNA: TGTGCCAGCAGCTTGTTGCCAGGGGGCCCGACAGATACGCAGTATTTT

J gene: TRBJ1-3
D gene: TRBD1
clone size: NA
V gene: TRBV10-2
CDR3 protein: CASSESKGTGGRFDSGNTIYF
CDR3 DNA: TGCGCCAGCAGTGAGTCGAAAGGGACAGGGGGGCGATTTGACTCTGGAAACACCATATATTTT

J gene: TRBJ1-1
D gene: TRBD1
clone size: NA
V gene: TRBV28
CDR3 protein: CASSHSGQGLSGTEAFF
CDR3 DNA: TGTGCCAGCAGCCATTCGGGACAGGGTTTATCGGGCACTGAAGCTTTCTTT

J gene: TRBJ2-3
D gene: NA
clone size: NA
V gene: TRBV19
CDR3 protein: CASSIGQGGGSTDTQYF
CDR3 DNA: TGTGCCAGTAGTATCGGTCAGGGGGGCGGTAGCACAGATACGCAGTATTTT

J gene: TRBJ1-1
D gene: TRBD1
clone size: NA
V gene: TRBV7-8
CDR3 protein: CASSLAGYRGRTEAFF
CDR3 DNA: TGTGCCAGCAGCTTAGCGGGGTACAGGGGGCGGACTGAAGCTTTCTTT